Reported below is one T cell receptor (beta chain). V lost 1 base to trimming and J lost 2 bases; unmatched junction nucleotides: 1. This CDR3 is 14 amino acids long. Germline V gene data show CDR1 as LGHNA and CDR2 as YNFKEQ. Authors' methods: It was from reference gene primer amplification that nucleated cell counts were estimated. Produced via immunoSEQ multiplex PCR; TCRdb's table is partial and in-frame only. The V and J calls and clone size are taken from that table; D and trimming were inferred from the DNA. The table records about 150,000 clones, around 80% of them present only once. These data originate in a study of blood T cell repertoires in COVID-19. Study in general: In each case, the material was cDNA or gDNA derived from T cells, B-cell-depleted T cells, or PBMCs.

The chain links TRBV4-2 to TRBJ2-7; TRBD2 aligns across 8 bases. The TCR sequence derives from a man aged 60-69 years with acute or convalescent COVID-19. The sequenced sample was peripheral blood. The DNA for the CDR3 is TGTGCCAGCAGCCAAGCGGGAGGGACCTACGAGCAGTACTTC. Its protein product is CASSQAGGTYEQYF.